This passage covers 27 T cell receptor beta chains from one sample sequenced in a study of Graves' ophthalmopathy and Graves' hyperthyroidism (dated 2018 in TCRdb). The instrument was an Illumina HiSeq 2000. For repertoire sequencing, TCR beta CDR3 regions were amplified from RNA transcripts. The first round was an RT-PCR using HTBI primers with the Qiagen OneStep RT-PCR kit, and this first round was followed by a second-round multiplex PCR, then size selection and purification. TCRdb reprocessed the public reads (quality trimming at Q25 with fastp, clone calling with MiXCR) and kept in-frame beta chains. Every CDR3 protein is listed once, alongside the most common genes and DNA of its rows. Present in this sample are 400,000 to 450,000 distinct CDR3 sequences, approximately 21% of which were seen just once. In total, the top ten clones hold around 3% of the sample. Sequenced sample: peripheral blood. These receptors were collected from a woman under 30 with stable Graves' hyperthyroidism. Donor details come from another sample of the same person, matched by shared clones.

This clonotype has at least ten counts. This chain joins TRBV7-2 and TRBJ2-7; 14 bases fit TRBD2. The ends lost 4 bases at V and 5 bases at J; junction bases unmatched: 4. Germline V gene sequence: CDR1 SGHTA, CDR2 FQGNSA. This CDR3 region has 15 residues. The CDR3 bases are TGTGCCAGCAGCTCGGGACTAGCGGGGGCGAACGAGCAGTACTTC. It specifies CASSSGLAGANEQYF.

This clonotype was seen many times. This chain joins TRBV20-1 and TRBJ2-1; 8 nucleotides match TRBD2. The CDR3 is 14 amino acids. J lost 0 bases, V lost 6 bases, and 4 bases had no gene match. The V gene's germline CDR1 is DFQATT and CDR2 SNEGSKA (reference sequence). As DNA, the CDR3 is TGCAGTGCCATAGCGGGAAGCTCCTACAATGAGCAGTTCTTC. It encodes CSAIAGSSYNEQFF.

This clonotype was found a few times. This clone may be a read error of a much larger clone one base away. As the CDR3 is not closed by the conserved phenylalanine or tryptophan, this likely results from a read error. The V gene is TRBV19, the J gene TRBJ1-5; 11 bases match TRBD1. Trimming cost V 7 bases and J 3 bases; bases outside gene matches: 5. Germline V gives CDR1 LNHDA, CDR2 SQIVND (reference sequence). There are 15 residues in the CDR3. CDR3 in amino acids: CASTGQGADNQPQHL. CDR3 DNA: TGTGCCAGTACTGGACAGGGGGCAGACAATCAGCCCCAGCATCTT.

This clonotype was found many times. The CDR3 DNA sequence: TGTGCCAGCGGCAAGACCTACGAGCAGTACTTC. This encodes CASGKTYEQYF. The chain recombines TRBV12-3 or TRBV12-4 with TRBJ2-7; D gene uncertain. This CDR3 contains 11 residues. Between the trimmed V and J ends, which lost 8 bases and 2 bases, there was a span of 7 bases.

Comment on this clonotype: Since the CDR3 does not end with the conserved phenylalanine or tryptophan, this likely comes from a read error. V and J are TRBV4-1 and TRBJ1-1; 7 nucleotides agree with TRBD1. CDR1 is MGHRA and CDR2 is YSYEKL in the germline V gene. The CDR3 loop spans 14 amino acids. The DNA for the CDR3 is TGCGCCAGCAGCCAACACAGGGGAAACACTGAGGCTTTCCTT. Translating gives CASSQHRGNTEAFL.

This clonotype was observed at least ten times. The gene calls are TRBV19 and TRBJ1-5; 7 bases are shared with TRBD1. This CDR3 has 16 residues. The junction had 8 bases not matched to a gene; V was cut back by 3 bases and J by 3 bases. The germline V gene encodes CDR1 LNHDA and CDR2 SQIVND (reference sequence). The CDR3 protein is CASSILRDSHNQPQHF. The CDR3 DNA reads as TGTGCCAGTAGTATTCTGAGGGACAGCCACAATCAGCCCCAGCATTTT.

This clonotype was counted ten times or more. The chain links TRBV15 to TRBJ2-4; weak D call: TRBD2 (5 bases). V dropped 5 bases and J dropped 4 bases, with 9 bases sitting between them. This CDR3 spans 13 amino acids. Germline CDR1 LNHNV, CDR2 YYDKDF (reference sequence). The CDR3 region is CATSLPGKNIQYF. The CDR3 nucleotides are TGTGCCACCAGCCTTCCGGGAAAAAACATTCAGTACTTC. The variable domain in full, with the rest retrieved from reference TRBV15 and TRBJ2-4, is DAMVIQNPRYQVTQFGKPVTLSCSQTLNHNVMYWYQQKSSQAPKLLFHYYDKDFNNEADTPDNFQSRRPNTSFCFLDIRSPGLGDTAMYLCATSLPGKNIQYFGAGTRLSVL.

The sample holds many counts of this clonotype. The chain couples TRBV7-2 to TRBJ2-4; TRBD2 agrees at 14 bases. V shed 5 bases and J 7 bases; nucleotides not matched to a gene: 4. Germline lookup yields CDR1 SGHTA and CDR2 FQGNSA. The CDR3 length is 15 residues. CDR3 sequence reads: CASSLGLAGGNIQYF. The DNA for the CDR3 is TGTGCCAGCAGCCTAGGACTAGCGGGAGGCAACATTCAGTACTTC. Together with reference TRBV7-2 and TRBJ2-4, the CDR3 gives the full variable domain: GAGVSQSPSNKVTEKGKDVELRCDPISGHTALYWYRQSLGQGLEFLIYFQGNSAPDKSGLPSDRFSAERTGGSVSTLTIQRTQQEDSAVYLCASSLGLAGGNIQYFGAGTRLSVL.

At least ten counts were recorded for this clonotype. V is TRBV12-3 or TRBV12-4 and J is TRBJ2-2; 7 bases map to TRBD1. Trimming at V came to 6 bases and at J to 3 bases, leaving 10 bases not matched to a gene. The CDR3 loop spans 16 amino acids. CDR3 sequence (DNA): TGTGCCAGCAGAGGGACCGGGACAGACTACACCGGGGAGCTGTTTTTT. Amino acids: CASRGTGTDYTGELFF.

This clonotype was observed at least ten times. The rearrangement uses TRBV6-1 and TRBJ1-6; D unresolved. Germline loops: CDR1 MNHNS, CDR2 SASEGT. Trimming removed 7 bases at V and 6 bases at J, with 10 bases between. CDR3 length: 13 residues. The CDR3 coding sequence is TGTGCCAGCAAACGAGATATTAATTCACCCCTCCACTTT. Protein: CASKRDINSPLHF.

This clonotype turned up a few times. The V and J genes are TRBV10-3 and TRBJ2-7, with D perhaps given as TRBD1 or TRBD2 (7 bases each). Germline CDR1 ENHRY, CDR2 SYGVKD. The CDR3 contains 11 residues. V shed 6 bases and J shed 6 bases, with 9 bases lying between them. Here the CDR3 reads CAISRGGEQYF. The CDR3 DNA sequence: TGTGCCATCAGCAGGGGGGGCGAGCAGTACTTC.

This clonotype was counted many times. The V gene is TRBV28, the J gene TRBJ1-2; TRBD1 might be the D (6 bases). The germline CDR1 and CDR2 sequences are MDHEN and SYDVKM. Trimming removed 5 bases at V and 6 bases at J, with 13 bases between. The CDR3 runs 13 residues. The CDR3 DNA reads as TGTGCCAGCAGTCCGAGGCAGGGGAATGGCTACACCTTC. This translates into CASSPRQGNGYTF.

This clonotype was counted many times. A much larger clone lies a single base off, so this may be a read error. The chain employs TRBV6-1 and TRBJ1-1, with D tentatively TRBD1 (5 bases). The germline V gene has CDR1 MNHNS and CDR2 SASEGT. V shed 3 bases and J shed 6 bases, with 17 bases lying between them. The CDR3 is 15 residues long. CDR3 in amino acids: CASSDPGRGNPEAFF. In DNA form, the CDR3 reads TGTGCCAGCAGTGACCCGGGGAGGGGAAACCCTGAAGCTTTCTTT.

Ten or more counts support this clonotype. V gene TRBV6-1 combines with J gene TRBJ2-7, with 11 bases fitting TRBD1. With 4 bases clipped from V and 6 bases from J, the junction kept 14 bases outside the gene matches. Germline CDR1 reads MNHNS; CDR2 reads SASEGT. This CDR3 contains 17 residues. The CDR3 DNA follows: TGTGCCAGCAGTGCCCTACCGGACAGGGGGCGAGGGCCCGAGCAGTACTTC. Translated, it gives CASSALPDRGRGPEQYF.

This chain uses TRBV24-1 with TRBJ1-2, with D perhaps TRBD1 (5 bases). The V gene lost 1 base and the J gene lost 5 bases, with 7 bases spanning the gap. CDR3 length equals 13 residues. CDR1 is KGHDR, CDR2 SFDVKD, per germline. CDR3 in amino acids: CATSDLGDYGYTF. The CDR3 DNA reads as TGTGCCACCAGTGATTTAGGGGATTATGGCTACACCTTC.

Ten or more counts support this clonotype. This rearrangement joins TRBV29-1 to TRBJ2-7; 7 bases line up with TRBD1. J lost 4 bases, V lost 4 bases, and 7 bases had no gene match. The germline V gene encodes CDR1 SQVTM and CDR2 ANQGSEA. The CDR3 contains 13 residues. CDR3 loop: CSVAKGAGYEQYF. The DNA of the CDR3 is TGCAGCGTTGCTAAGGGGGCTGGTTACGAGCAGTACTTC.

This clonotype showed up many times. The CDR3 DNA reads as TGTGCCAGCAGCTCGAGTGGGCTCGAGCAGTACTTC. This codes for CASSSSGLEQYF. The V and J genes are TRBV7-9 and TRBJ2-7; no clear D gene. Trimming removed 4 bases from V and 6 bases from J, with 10 bases in between. The CDR3 runs 12 residues. The V gene's germline CDR1 is SEHNR and CDR2 FQNEAQ (reference sequence).

This clonotype was counted only a few times. At one boundary the junction diverges from the germline segment, which might be a read error. The chain's CDR3 is CAGSLERGSYEQYF. Here the CDR3 DNA reads TGCGCCGGCAGCCTTGAGCGGGGCTCCTACGAGCAGTACTTC. The V and J genes are TRBV4-3 and TRBJ2-7, with TRBD2 identical over 7 bases. The CDR3 is made up of 14 amino acids. Germline CDR1 LGHNA, CDR2 YSLEER.

In its sample, this clonotype was seen a few times. V gene TRBV28 combines with J gene TRBJ1-5; unclear D gene. V dropped 6 bases and J dropped 0 bases, with 12 bases sitting between them. The CDR3 runs to 15 residues. Germline values: CDR1 MDHEN, CDR2 SYDVKM. The CDR3 loop reads CASRSRGVSNQPQHF. The CDR3 DNA sequence: TGTGCCAGCAGGTCTCGGGGAGTTAGCAATCAGCCCCAGCATTTT.

This clonotype occurred a few times. The V and J genes are TRBV20-1 and TRBJ2-7, with D possibly TRBD1 on 6 matching bases. CDR3 length equals 16 residues. Germline CDR1 reads DFQATT; CDR2 reads SNEGSKA (reference sequence). V was shortened by 1 base and J by 1 base, with 17 bases between the two germline ends. CDR3 in amino acids: CSARGFRQALSYEQYF. The CDR3 bases are TGCAGTGCTAGAGGGTTCCGACAGGCCCTTTCCTACGAGCAGTACTTC.

There are many counts of this clonotype. The chain joins TRBV6-5 to TRBJ2-5; D assignment may be TRBD1 or TRBD2 (5 bases each). CDR1 is MNHEY, CDR2 SVGAGI, per germline. The CDR3 runs to 13 residues. The V end was cut by 4 bases, the J end by 0 bases, with 6 bases between. The CDR3 sequence is CASSWGYQETQYF. CDR3 nucleotide sequence: TGTGCCAGCAGTTGGGGGTACCAAGAGACCCAGTACTTC.

Ten or more counts support this clonotype. This chain joins TRBV27 and TRBJ2-4, with 9 bases that match TRBD1. V was pared by 4 bases and J by 5 bases, with 6 bases of the junction left unmatched. This CDR3 has 15 residues. Germline V gene sequence: CDR1 MNHEY, CDR2 SMNVEV (reference sequence). CDR3 loop: CASSWTGDVQNIQYF. In DNA form, the CDR3 reads TGTGCCAGCAGTTGGACAGGGGATGTTCAAAACATTCAGTACTTC.

This clonotype came up many times. CDR3 in amino acids: CASSVATNIVYEQYF. CDR3 coding DNA: TGTGCCAGCAGTGTGGCGACTAATATTGTCTACGAGCAGTACTTC. V gene TRBV6-1 combines with J gene TRBJ2-7; the D gene is possibly TRBD2 (5 bases). There are 15 residues in the CDR3. Germline CDR1 and CDR2: MNHNS and SASEGT. Trimming pared 4 bases from V and 3 bases from J, leaving 16 bases between.

To note about this clonotype: Compared with germline, one end of the junction differs, possibly owing to a read error. The chain couples TRBV7-9 to TRBJ2-4; 8 bases are a match to TRBD1. The CDR3 runs to 15 residues. Germline CDR1 reads SEHNR; CDR2 reads FQNEAQ (reference sequence). CDR3 DNA sequence: TGTGCCAGCAGCTCGACAGGGGTAGCCAAAAACATTAAGTACTTC. Protein: CASSSTGVAKNIKYF. Full variable domain (outside the CDR3, taken from reference TRBV7-9 and TRBJ2-4): DTGVSQNPRHKITKRGQNVTFRCDPISEHNRLYWYRQTLGQGPEFLTYFQNEAQLEKSRLLSDRFSAERPKGSFSTLEIQRTEQGDSAMYLCASSSTGVAKNIKYFGAGTRLSVL.

The sample holds one count of this clonotype. The CDR3 does not end in the conserved phenylalanine or tryptophan, so this is likely a read error. The DNA is omitted, as the CDR3 cannot be located on it reliably, and the CDR3 follows TCRdb's listing. This rearrangement joins TRBV28 to TRBJ1-1. The CDR3 region is 16 residues in length, termini included. Germline V CDR1 and CDR2: MDHEN, SYDVKM. The CDR3 loop is CASSFLLRQSNTEACY.

J is TRBJ1-6 and V is TRBV12-3 or TRBV12-4, with 8 bases fitting TRBD1. The length of the CDR3 is 15 residues. The V segment lost 5 bases and the J segment 7 bases; nucleotides outside the gene matches: 7. CDR3 amino acids: CASSPDRGGNSPLHF. CDR3 bases: TGTGCCAGCAGTCCCGACAGGGGAGGAAATTCACCCCTCCACTTT.

The chain links TRBV6-2 or TRBV6-3 to TRBJ1-6; D not resolved. Germline CDR1 and CDR2: MNHEY and SVGEGT. The CDR3 is made up of 12 amino acids. With 10 bases removed from V and 6 bases from J, the gap between germline ends came to 10 bases. The CDR3 sequence: CATKDPNSPLHF. CDR3 bases: TGTGCCACCAAGGATCCTAATTCACCCCTCCACTTT.